These T cell receptor beta chains were read from a single sample in a study of T cells in Graves' hyperthyroidism and ophthalmopathy. TCRdb used MiXCR to reprocess the multiplex PCR reads, holding one entry per CDR3 protein. In the table there are approximately 870,000 distinct CDR3 sequences, about two fifths of which are singletons. What was sequenced was blood. The origin of the receptors is a man younger than 35 with Graves' hyperthyroidism. Both conserved end residues are part of each CDR3. A D gene is named only where the DNA matches it firmly. Size tells how often a clone was seen (once, few, many) or the class of an expanded clone, and some rows leave it out.

V	D	J	size	CDR3	DNA
TRBV9	-	TRBJ1-1	-	CASSFQRSTEAFF	TGTGCCAGCAGTTTCCAGAGGAGCACTGAAGCTTTCTTT
TRBV10-3	-	TRBJ1-5	many	CAISESSGGNQPQHF	TGTGCCATCAGTGAGTCGTCAGGGGGCAATCAGCCCCAGCATTTT
TRBV5-5	TRBD2	TRBJ2-7	few	CASSSLADYEQYF	TGTGCCAGCAGCTCACTAGCGGACTACGAGCAGTACTTC
TRBV11-2	TRBD1	TRBJ1-2	few	CASSSYDGQGALGYTF	TGTGCCAGCAGCTCCTACGACGGACAGGGGGCGCTGGGCTACACCTTC
TRBV7-9	-	TRBJ1-2	-	CASSLDLGSNYGYTF	TGTGCCAGCAGCTTAGATCTGGGGTCAAACTATGGCTACACCTTC
TRBV7-9	-	TRBJ2-2	few	CASSSGFNTGELFF	TGTGCCAGCAGTTCAGGGTTTAACACCGGGGAGCTGTTTTTT
TRBV2	-	TRBJ1-1	many	CASSEGRGLNTEAFF	TGTGCCAGCAGTGAAGGACGGGGGTTGAACACTGAAGCTTTCTTT
TRBV5-5	-	TRBJ1-2	-	CASSLNRESDGYTF	TGTGCCAGCAGCTTAAACAGGGAGTCGGATGGCTACACCTTC
TRBV29-1	TRBD1	TRBJ2-7	few	CSADAGTGIYEQYF	TGCAGCGCGGACGCCGGGACAGGGATCTACGAGCAGTACTTC
TRBV19	-	TRBJ1-3	few	CASMRHLSNTIYF	TGTGCCAGTATGAGACATTTGTCAAACACCATATATTTT
TRBV14	-	TRBJ1-4	few	CASSQQSGFNEKLFF	TGTGCCAGCAGCCAGCAATCAGGGTTCAATGAAAAACTGTTTTTT
TRBV20-1	-	TRBJ1-6	-	CSAPDGSSYNSPLHF	TGCAGTGCCCCGGACGGGAGCTCCTATAATTCACCCCTCCACTTT
TRBV2	-	TRBJ2-7	many	CASSGTDYEQYF	TGTGCCAGCAGTGGGACAGACTACGAGCAGTACTTC
TRBV5-5	-	TRBJ2-5	few	CASSGGVSQETQYF	TGTGCCAGCAGCGGTGGAGTCAGTCAAGAGACCCAGTACTTC
TRBV5-1	-	TRBJ2-2	once	CASSLVPLDGELFF	TGCGCCAGCAGCTTGGTCCCGTTAGACGGGGAGCTGTTTTTT
TRBV6-5	TRBD1	TRBJ1-4	few	CATGGTEATNEKLFF	TGTGCCACTGGCGGGACAGAAGCAACTAATGAAAAACTGTTTTTT
TRBV25-1	-	TRBJ1-4	-	CASSPFGVAATNEKLFF	TGTGCCAGCAGCCCTTTCGGGGTGGCGGCAACTAATGAAAAACTGTTTTTT
TRBV7-2	TRBD2	TRBJ2-7	-	CASSKERGLSYEQYF	TGTGCCAGCAGCAAGGAGCGGGGGCTCTCCTACGAGCAGTACTTC
TRBV20-1	-	TRBJ1-1	many	CSARDPQGGTEAFF	TGCAGTGCTAGAGATCCGCAGGGAGGCACTGAAGCTTTCTTT
TRBV10-3	TRBD1	TRBJ1-5	-	CASRGWAPDQPQHF	TGTGCCAGCAGGGGGTGGGCTCCTGATCAGCCCCAGCATTTT
TRBV12-3/TRBV12-4	-	TRBJ2-7	few	CASSSIRDYEQYF	TGTGCCAGCAGTTCCATCAGGGACTACGAGCAGTACTTC
TRBV20-1	-	TRBJ2-7	many	CSAHQVAHYEQYF	TGCAGTGCCCACCAGGTAGCGCATTACGAGCAGTACTTC
TRBV2	-	TRBJ1-2	once	CACSPIGKQEVYGYTF	TGTGCCTGCAGCCCGATTGGGAAACAGGAGGTCTATGGCTACACCTTC
TRBV6-5	-	TRBJ2-5	few	CASSYVGRGHQETQYF	TGTGCCAGCAGTTACGTCGGGAGAGGTCACCAAGAGACCCAGTACTTC
TRBV20-1	TRBD1	TRBJ1-4	-	CSATTQGAVAEKLFF	TGCAGTGCTACTACTCAGGGGGCGGTTGCTGAAAAACTGTTTTTT
TRBV20-1	-	TRBJ1-6	many	CSARAAGGNSPLHF	TGCAGTGCTAGAGCCGCGGGGGGGAATTCACCCCTCCACTTT
TRBV11-2	-	TRBJ2-2	few	CASSTRDPDTGELFF	TGTGCCAGCAGCACCCGGGACCCCGACACCGGGGAGCTGTTTTTT
TRBV11-2	TRBD1	TRBJ1-5	-	CAWSSGQGNQPQHF	TGTGCCTGGAGTTCCGGACAGGGCAATCAGCCCCAGCATTTT
TRBV12-3/TRBV12-4	TRBD1	TRBJ2-7	-	CASRMGQGDEQYF	TGTGCCAGCAGAATGGGACAGGGGGACGAGCAGTACTTC